This TCR beta chain appears in the sequencing data of a study of blood T cell repertoires in COVID-19. Looking at the study overall: The study drew acute and convalescent COVID-19 samples from the United States, Italy and Spain. PBMCs, B-cell-depleted T cells, or T cells were the source of the cDNA or gDNA that made up the material.

Authors' processing steps: Amplification of reference gene primers was used by the study to estimate nucleated cell counts. Sequenced by immunoSEQ multiplex PCR; TCRdb stores in-frame clones only, minus some. That table gives V, J and clone size, and the DNA gave D and trimming. The sample consists of approximately 41,000 clones, around nine tenths of them appearing once. The CDR3 covers 11 residues. The V end was cut by 10 bases, the J end by 5 bases, with 8 bases between. The germline CDR1 and CDR2 sequences are MGHDK and SYGVNS. The chain links TRBV25-1 to TRBJ1-4, with D possibly being TRBD1 (6 bases). This receptor was taken from a woman aged 40 to 49 with acute or convalescent COVID-19. Sequencing was performed on peripheral blood. CDR3 protein: CATTGNEKLFF. CDR3 bases: TGTGCCACCACAGGGAATGAAAAACTGTTTTTT.